This TCR beta chain was retrieved from a study of T cell repertoires in cytomegalovirus infection. Study-wide context: Well-studied HLA-B-restricted CMV epitopes were used in the study alongside recently identified HLA-C-restricted ones. Shared public TCR beta signatures pointed to both CMV infection and a matching HLA type.

For this clonotype: Its specificity is unknown.

TCRdb reanalysed the reads using MiXCR and keeps one entry per CDR3 protein. The sample has hundreds of thousands of distinct CDR3 sequences, roughly 36% seen once; the top ten hold roughly 18%. The germline CDR1 and CDR2 sequences are DFQATT and SNEGSKA (reference sequence). Trimming took 0 bases from V and 2 from J; bases not matched to a gene: 8. CDR3 length: 17 residues. V usage is TRBV20-1 and J usage is TRBJ2-1; the match to TRBD2 covers 9 bases. The sample consisted of cultured PBMCs, taken from culture after CMV antigen stimulation. The sequence derives from a human donor in good health (CMV status not recorded). Some clones in this sample may be carry-over from other donors' samples. CDR3 coding DNA: TGCAGTGCTAGAGATTCCTCGACTAGCGGTACCTACAATGAGCAGTTCTTC. Its translation is CSARDSSTSGTYNEQFF.